The 21 T cell receptor beta chains presented below share a single source sample, sequenced in a study of T cell repertoires in aging, cancer and after chemotherapy. Amplification of TCR beta used genomic DNA extracted from peripheral blood. Rearranged V-D-J TRB sequences were amplified with a mixed TRB-A/B primer pool. TCRdb ran MiXCR on the multiplex PCR reads and lists one entry per CDR3 protein. This table holds roughly 7,100 distinct CDR3 sequences, about 50% found once. Material for sequencing was blood. All receptors derive from a human donor with a solid tumor.

The V call is TRBV29-1, the J call TRBJ2-1, with 11 bases fitting TRBD2. This CDR3 is 16 amino acids long. Trimming took 0 bases from V and 7 from J; bases not matched to a gene: 8. The V gene's germline CDR1 is SQVTM and CDR2 ANQGSEA. Here the CDR3 reads CSVEDRGLAVVNEQFF. CDR3 coding DNA: TGCAGCGTTGAAGATAGGGGACTAGCGGTTGTTAATGAGCAGTTCTTC.

This clonotype has only a few counts. This chain connects TRBV27 to TRBJ1-2; unclear D gene. Per germline, CDR1 MNHEY and CDR2 SMNVEV (reference sequence). The CDR3 runs 15 residues. V shed 4 bases and J shed 4 bases, with 16 bases lying between them. CDR3 bases: TGTGCCAGCAGTTCTGCAGGCGGGCATGGCTATGGCTACACCTTC. Translating gives CASSSAGGHGYGYTF.

The rearrangement joins TRBV21-1 to TRBJ2-1; TRBD2, the D gene given by the table, was not confirmed from the DNA. TRBV21-1 represents a pseudogene. This CDR3 region has 17 residues. CDR3 region: CASSKVGPGLVGDEQFF. CDR3 sequence (DNA): TGTGCCAGCAGCAAAGTAGGGCCGGGACTAGTCGGCGATGAGCAGTTCTTC.

The V call is TRBV20-1, the J call TRBJ2-3; 11 positions match TRBD2. Germline V gene lookup returns CDR1 DFQATT and CDR2 SNEGSKA (reference sequence). V was pared by 4 bases and J by 4 bases, with 7 bases of the junction left unmatched. The CDR3 has 15 amino acids. CDR3 in amino acids: CSAIGTSGRSDTQYF. CDR3 bases: TGCAGTGCTATTGGGACTAGCGGACGATCAGATACGCAGTATTTT.

V usage is TRBV29-1 and J usage is TRBJ2-2, with D tentatively TRBD1 (6 bases). The V and J ends lost 8 bases and 7 bases respectively, with 17 bases between them. The CDR3 covers 13 residues. Germline CDR1 reads SQVTM; CDR2 reads ANQGSEA. CDR3 coding DNA: TGCAGCTTTCAGACAGGTGGCGGCGGGGAGCTGTTTTTT. Translation gives CSFQTGGGGELFF.

This clonotype showed up just once. The chain joins TRBV20-1 to TRBJ2-7; 14 bases align to TRBD2. This CDR3 spans 13 amino acids. CDR1 is DFQATT, CDR2 SNEGSKA, per germline (reference sequence). V lost 5 bases and J lost 4; bases outside the gene matches: 1. The CDR3 loop is CSAWTSGRYEQYF. CDR3 nucleotide sequence: TGCAGTGCTTGGACTAGCGGGAGGTACGAGCAGTACTTC.

The gene calls are TRBV28 and TRBJ2-1, with 7 bases that match TRBD1. Trimming removed 7 bases from V and 4 bases from J; junction bases left unmatched: 16. Germline CDR1 reads MDHEN; CDR2 reads SYDVKM. The CDR3 is 17 residues long. This chain's CDR3 is CASKRQGFSEAYNEQFF. The DNA for the CDR3 is TGTGCCAGCAAGAGACAGGGATTTTCCGAGGCGTACAATGAGCAGTTCTTC.

The CDR3 loop is CASGAGGSYEQYF. The CDR3 DNA follows: TGTGCCAGCGGGGCAGGGGGCTCCTACGAGCAGTACTTC. The chain joins TRBV6-6 to TRBJ2-7; TRBD1 agrees at 7 bases. The CDR3 sequence is 13 residues long. Per the germline V gene, CDR1 is MNHNY and CDR2 is SVGAGI (reference sequence). The junction had 4 bases not matched to a gene; V was cut back by 8 bases and J by 0 bases.

In this sample, this clonotype turned up once. The chain links TRBV6-4 to TRBJ1-2, with a tentative D call TRBD1 (6 bases). The V end lost 2 bases, the J end lost 4 bases, and 8 bases lay between the germline ends. This CDR3 has 13 amino acids. Germline-derived CDR1 and CDR2 are MRHNA and SNTAGT. CDR3 amino acids: CASSDTGAYGYTF. The CDR3 DNA reads TGTGCCAGCAGTGACACGGGGGCCTATGGCTACACCTTC.

J is TRBJ2-4 and V is TRBV4-1; D might be TRBD2 (7 bases). This CDR3 comprises 16 residues. Deletions cut 1 base from V and 6 bases from J, with 16 bases between. The V gene's germline CDR1 is MGHRA and CDR2 YSYEKL. The chain's CDR3 is CASSQGWARGGNIQYF. CDR3 in DNA: TGCGCCAGCAGCCAAGGCTGGGCAAGGGGGGGAAACATTCAGTACTTC.

The gene calls are TRBV21-1 and TRBJ2-1; TRBD2, as called in the table, went unchecked against the DNA. TRBV21-1 is described as a pseudogene. The length of the CDR3 is 15 residues. CDR3: CASSPPRGTYNEQFF. In DNA form, the CDR3 reads TGTGCCAGCAGCCCGCCTAGGGGGACCTACAATGAGCAGTTCTTC.

CDR3 DNA sequence: TGCAGCGTTGAAAACCGGGACAGGGGGTCGGATACGCAGTATTTT. This sequence encodes CSVENRDRGSDTQYF. This chain links TRBV29-1 with TRBJ2-3, with TRBD1 identical over 11 bases. CDR3 length: 15 residues. The germline CDR1 and CDR2 sequences are SQVTM and ANQGSEA. The junction had 7 bases not matched to a gene; V was cut back by 2 bases and J by 6 bases.

The gene calls are TRBV12-3 or TRBV12-4 and TRBJ2-7; D is undetermined. CDR3 length: 13 residues. The V and J ends lost 6 bases and 4 bases respectively, with 13 bases between them. In DNA, the CDR3 is TGTGCCAGCAGCTTGCCAGACCGTTACGAGCAGTACTTC. It yields the protein CASSLPDRYEQYF.

The CDR3 nucleotides read TGTGCCAGTAGTATTCGGCAGGGTTTCGCGTACACCGGGGAGCTGTTTTTT. Translating gives CASSIRQGFAYTGELFF. The V gene is TRBV19, the J gene TRBJ2-2; D perhaps matches TRBD1 (5 bases). There are 17 residues in the CDR3. Per the germline V gene, CDR1 is LNHDA and CDR2 is SQIVND (reference sequence). V shed 3 bases and J shed 3 bases, with 17 bases lying between them.

This clonotype was observed a single time. The chain couples TRBV25-1 to TRBJ1-6, with D hard to call. This CDR3 contains 13 residues. Germline V CDR1 and CDR2: MGHDK, SYGVNS. V lost 4 bases, J lost 9 bases, and 10 bases lay in between. The CDR3 bases are TGTGCCAGCAGTGGGGCCAATAGTTCACCCCTCCACTTT. Translated: CASSGANSSPLHF.

This rearrangement joins TRBV20-1 to TRBJ2-7; 8 nucleotides align to TRBD2. Losses at the gene ends were 5 bases for V and 2 bases for J; bases not matched to a gene: 8. The CDR3 consists of 14 residues. In germline, CDR1 is DFQATT, CDR2 SNEGSKA (reference sequence). The CDR3 loop is CSAAWLAGAYEQYF. The DNA of the CDR3 is TGCAGTGCTGCGTGGCTAGCGGGTGCCTACGAGCAGTACTTC.

The chain carries TRBV5-1 and TRBJ2-2; D is possibly TRBD2 (6 bases). The CDR3 consists of 13 residues. CDR1 and CDR2 (germline): SGHRS, YFSETQ. V was cut by 4 bases and J by 3 bases, with 7 bases left in between. The CDR3 region is CASSRGDTGELFF. CDR3 nucleotide sequence: TGCGCCAGCAGCCGCGGGGACACCGGGGAGCTGTTTTTT. Full variable domain (missing parts from reference TRBV5-1 and TRBJ2-2): KAGVTQTPRYLIKTRGQQVTLSCSPISGHRSVSWYQQTPGQGLQFLFEYFSETQRNKGNFPGRFSGRQFSNSRSEMNVSTLELGDSALYLCASSRGDTGELFFGEGSRLTVL.

The chain joins TRBV20-1 to TRBJ2-1, with D possibly being TRBD1 (6 bases). Trimming stripped 6 bases from V and 5 bases from J, with 17 bases between. The germline CDR1 and CDR2 sequences are DFQATT and SNEGSKA (reference sequence). This CDR3 contains 14 residues. This chain's CDR3 is CSATQGWSNNEQFF. The CDR3, as DNA: TGCAGTGCCACTCAGGGGTGGTCGAACAATGAGCAGTTCTTC.

The rearrangement joins TRBV13 to TRBJ1-1; 9 bases fit TRBD1. The V and J ends lost 1 base and 5 bases, in that order; junction bases with no gene match: 8. This CDR3 has 16 residues. Germline assignment: CDR1 PRHDT and CDR2 FYEKMQ (reference sequence). The CDR3 sequence: CASSLAGQGEETEAFF. The CDR3 DNA sequence: TGTGCCAGCAGCTTAGCGGGACAGGGTGAGGAAACTGAAGCTTTCTTT.

The chain carries TRBV28 and TRBJ1-5, with D possibly TRBD1 on 5 matching bases. The germline CDR1 and CDR2 sequences are MDHEN and SYDVKM. V was pared by 4 bases and J by 10 bases, with 26 bases between. The CDR3 runs to 17 residues. In DNA, the CDR3 is TGTGCCAGCAGTTCAGTGGAAACCGGGACCCCCCGTTGTCCCCAGCATTTT. This codes for CASSSVETGTPRCPQHF.

This chain joins TRBV7-9 and TRBJ1-2, with D perhaps TRBD1 (5 bases). Trimming took off 1 base at V and 5 bases at J, with 17 bases between the two ends. This CDR3 region has 16 residues. Germline loops: CDR1 SEHNR, CDR2 FQNEAQ (reference sequence). The CDR3 DNA reads TGTGCCAGCAGCTTAGGAGGGGCTAGAGTTGATTATGGCTACACCTTC. Protein: CASSLGGARVDYGYTF.